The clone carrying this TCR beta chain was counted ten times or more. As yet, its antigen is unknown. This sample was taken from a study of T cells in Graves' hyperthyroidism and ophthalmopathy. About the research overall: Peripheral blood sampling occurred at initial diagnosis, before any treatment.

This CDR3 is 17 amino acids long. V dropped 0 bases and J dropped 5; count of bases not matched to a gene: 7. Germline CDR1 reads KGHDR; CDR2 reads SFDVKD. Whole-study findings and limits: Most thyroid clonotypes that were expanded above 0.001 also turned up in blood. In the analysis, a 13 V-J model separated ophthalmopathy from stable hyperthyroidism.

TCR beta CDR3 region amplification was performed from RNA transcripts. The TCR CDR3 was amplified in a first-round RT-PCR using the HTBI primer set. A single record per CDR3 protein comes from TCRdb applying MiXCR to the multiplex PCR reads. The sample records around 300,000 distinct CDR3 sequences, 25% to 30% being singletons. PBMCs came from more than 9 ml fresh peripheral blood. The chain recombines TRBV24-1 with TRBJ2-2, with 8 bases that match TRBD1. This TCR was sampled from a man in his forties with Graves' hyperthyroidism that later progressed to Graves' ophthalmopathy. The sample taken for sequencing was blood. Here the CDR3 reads CATSDLRGRGPTGELFF. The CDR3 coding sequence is TGTGCCACCAGTGATTTGCGGGGCAGGGGGCCGACCGGGGAGCTGTTTTTT.